This TCR beta chain was sequenced during a study of response to subunit inactivated influenza vaccine. Study-level points and caveats: Authors proposed each seasonal influenza vaccination draws in few new T cells.

The sample holds many counts of this clonotype. As yet, its antigen is unknown. TCRdb used MiXCR to reprocess the RT-PCR reads, holding one entry per CDR3 protein. The repertoire holds 200,000 to 250,000 distinct CDR3 sequences, with 9.5% to 15% as singletons. The source of this sequence is a man over 45 who received an inactivated influenza vaccine. This sample comprised non-naive T cells sorted from PBMCs, obtained approximately 15 days before vaccination.

DNA of the CDR3: TGCAGCGCCGGCGGATTCCAGGGCTCTGAAGCTTTCTTT. This translates into CSAGGFQGSEAFF. V and J are TRBV29-1 and TRBJ1-1; possibly TRBD1 for D (5 bases). V was clipped by 7 bases and J by 6 bases, with 18 bases between them. This CDR3 contains 13 residues. Germline CDR1 is SQVTM and CDR2 is ANQGSEA.